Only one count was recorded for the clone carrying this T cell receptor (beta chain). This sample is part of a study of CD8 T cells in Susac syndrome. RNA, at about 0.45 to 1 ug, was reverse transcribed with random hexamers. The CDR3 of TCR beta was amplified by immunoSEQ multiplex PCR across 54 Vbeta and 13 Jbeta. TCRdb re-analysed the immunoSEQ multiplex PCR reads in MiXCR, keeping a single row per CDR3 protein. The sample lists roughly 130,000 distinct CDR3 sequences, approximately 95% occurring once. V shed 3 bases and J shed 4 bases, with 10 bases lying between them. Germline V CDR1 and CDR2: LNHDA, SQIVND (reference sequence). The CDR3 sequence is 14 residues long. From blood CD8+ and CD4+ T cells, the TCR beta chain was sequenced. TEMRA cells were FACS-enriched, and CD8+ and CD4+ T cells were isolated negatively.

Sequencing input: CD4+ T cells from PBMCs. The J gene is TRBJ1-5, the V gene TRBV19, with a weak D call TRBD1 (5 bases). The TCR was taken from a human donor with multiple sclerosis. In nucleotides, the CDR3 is TGTGCCAGTAGTATCGGGACTTTAAATCAGCCCCAGCATTTT. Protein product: CASSIGTLNQPQHF.